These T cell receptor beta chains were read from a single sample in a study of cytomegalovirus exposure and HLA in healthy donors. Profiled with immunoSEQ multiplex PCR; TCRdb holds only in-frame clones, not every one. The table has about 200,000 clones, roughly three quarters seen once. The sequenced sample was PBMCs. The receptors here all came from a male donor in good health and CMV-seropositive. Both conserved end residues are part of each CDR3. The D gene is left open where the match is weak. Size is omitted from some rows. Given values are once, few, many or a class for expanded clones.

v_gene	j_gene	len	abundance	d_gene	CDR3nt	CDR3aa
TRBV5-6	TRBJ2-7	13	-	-	TGTGCCAGCAGCTCAGGCTTAATTTACGAGCAGTACTTC	CASSSGLIYEQYF
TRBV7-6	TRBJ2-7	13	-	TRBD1	TGTGCCAGCAGCAGGGACAGGAACTACGAGCAGTACTTC	CASSRDRNYEQYF
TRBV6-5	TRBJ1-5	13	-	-	TGTGCCAGTGGGGGGGGAGTGGAACAGCCCCAGCATTTT	CASGGGVEQPQHF
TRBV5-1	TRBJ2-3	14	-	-	TGCGCCAGCAGCTTGGATCTCCTCGGGGATACGCAGTATTTT	CASSLDLLGDTQYF
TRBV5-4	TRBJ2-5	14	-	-	TGTGCCAGCAGCTTGGAAGGGAGGTCAGAAGAGCAGTACTTC	CASSLEGRSEEQYF
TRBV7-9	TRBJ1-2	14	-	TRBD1	TGTGCCAGCAGCCCCAAGGACAGGAACTATGGCTACACCTTC	CASSPKDRNYGYTF
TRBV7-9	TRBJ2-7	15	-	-	TGTGCCAGCAGCTTATTACGCGGCAGCCTGTACGAGCAGTACTTC	CASSLLRGSLYEQYF
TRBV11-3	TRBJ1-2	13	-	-	TGTGCCAGCAGCATCGGGGAGAACTATGGCTACACCTTC	CASSIGENYGYTF
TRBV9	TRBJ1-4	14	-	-	TGTGCCAGCAGCGTCGGGGGGGCTAATGAAAAACTGTTTTTT	CASSVGGANEKLFF
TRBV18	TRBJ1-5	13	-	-	TGTGCCAGCTCACTAGCCGAGAATCAGCCCCAGCATTTT	CASSLAENQPQHF
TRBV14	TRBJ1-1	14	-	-	TGTGCCAGCAGCGGAGGGGCCCGGGACACTGAAGCTTTCTTT	CASSGGARDTEAFF
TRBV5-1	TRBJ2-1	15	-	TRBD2	TGCGCCAGCAGCTTGGCCGGGACTAGCGTAAATGAGCAGTTCTTC	CASSLAGTSVNEQFF
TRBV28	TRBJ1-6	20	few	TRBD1	TGTGCCAGCAGTTCGGCCGGGACAGGGTTAGGAGGAACCTATAATTCACCCCTCCACTTT	CASSSAGTGLGGTYNSPLHF
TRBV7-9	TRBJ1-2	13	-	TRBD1	TGTGCCGCCTCCCGGACAGGGTTTTTCGGCTACACCTTC	CAASRTGFFGYTF
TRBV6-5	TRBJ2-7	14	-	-	TGTGCCAGCATCCCACAAAGCGGACCCTACGAGCAGTACTTC	CASIPQSGPYEQYF
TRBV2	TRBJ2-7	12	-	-	TGTGCCAGCAGTGATGAGGACTACGAGCAGTACTTC	CASSDEDYEQYF
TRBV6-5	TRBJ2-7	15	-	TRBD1	TGTGCCAGCAGTTACTCAGGGGGCTCTTCCTACGAGCAGTACTTC	CASSYSGGSSYEQYF
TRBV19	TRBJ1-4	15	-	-	TGTGCCAGTAGTATACAAGGACAGTCGGGTGAAAAACTGTTTTTT	CASSIQGQSGEKLFF
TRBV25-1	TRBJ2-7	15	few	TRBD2	TGTGCCAGCAGTCACGGACTAGCCACAGGTTACGAGCAGTACTTC	CASSHGLATGYEQYF
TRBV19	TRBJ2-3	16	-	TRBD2	TGTGCCAGTAGTGGACTTGCGGGAGGGGTGGCAGATACGCAGTATTTT	CASSGLAGGVADTQYF
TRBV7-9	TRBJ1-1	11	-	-	TGTGCCAGCAGCCATCGACAGGCCTTTTTCTTT	CASSHRQAFFF
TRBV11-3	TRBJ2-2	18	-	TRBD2	TGTGCCAGCAGCCGCTGGACTAGCGGGATTCAGGACACCGGGGAGCTGTTTTTT	CASSRWTSGIQDTGELFF
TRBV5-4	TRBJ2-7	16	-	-	TGTGCCAGCAGCCTGACCCGGGGTGCCCCTTCCTACGAGCAGTACTTC	CASSLTRGAPSYEQYF
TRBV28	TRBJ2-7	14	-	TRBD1	TGTGCCAGCAGTTTTGGGACAGTAACATACGAGCAGTACTTC	CASSFGTVTYEQYF
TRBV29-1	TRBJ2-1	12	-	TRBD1	TGCAGTGATCGACAGGGGGTAAATGAGCAGTTCTTC	CSDRQGVNEQFF
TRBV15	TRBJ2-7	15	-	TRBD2	TGTGCCACCAGGGCGACTAGCGGGAGTCCCTACGAGCAGTACTTC	CATRATSGSPYEQYF
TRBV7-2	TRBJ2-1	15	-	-	TGTGCCAGCAGCGGGACTTGGAGCTCCTACAATGAGCAGTTCTTC	CASSGTWSSYNEQFF
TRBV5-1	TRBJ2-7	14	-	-	TGCGCCAGCAGCGCCGGGGGAAACGGGTACGAGCAGTACTTC	CASSAGGNGYEQYF
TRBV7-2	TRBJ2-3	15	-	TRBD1	TGTGCCAGCAGCCGGGGGGGACAGGGGGCAGATACGCAGTATTTT	CASSRGGQGADTQYF